A selection of T cell receptor beta chains follows, all from one sample in a study of human T cells and chemical hapten exposure. From the RACE reads, TCRdb called clonotypes with MiXCR, one entry per CDR3 protein. The sample lists 200,000 to 300,000 distinct CDR3 sequences; over 8% were seen once. The sample consisted of whole blood, taken in connection with sensitization to the hapten diphenylcyclopropenone (DPC). These receptor sequences come from a middle-aged woman with alopecia areata. Some clones in this sample may be carry-over from other donors' samples. CDR3s include the opening cysteine and the closing phenylalanine or tryptophan. A D gene is named only where the DNA matches it firmly. Rows give clone size only sometimes, using once, few, many, or a class for an expanded clone.

v_gene	j_gene	len	abundance	d_gene	CDR3aa	CDR3nt
TRBV28	TRBJ2-3	9	NA	NA	CASSYTQYF	TGTGCCAGCAGTTATACGCAGTATTTT
TRBV7-2	TRBJ1-6	15	few	NA	CASSPPGQKVSPLHF	TGTGCCAGCAGCCCACCGGGGCAGAAGGTTTCACCCCTCCACTTT
TRBV28	TRBJ2-2	16	NA	TRBD2	CASSSQAGRGTGELFF	TGTGCCAGCAGCTCCCAAGCGGGGCGGGGCACCGGGGAGCTGTTTTTT
TRBV7-9	TRBJ2-7	16	NA	TRBD2	CASSFGSGGFKYEQYF	TGTGCCAGCAGCTTTGGTTCGGGAGGGTTTAAATACGAGCAGTACTTC
TRBV29-1	TRBJ1-3	12	many	NA	CSIQGAGNTIYF	TGCAGCATACAAGGCGCTGGAAACACCATATATTTT
TRBV7-2	TRBJ1-5	14	many	NA	CASSPGGGYQPQHF	TGTGCCAGCAGTCCTGGAGGAGGCTATCAGCCCCAGCATTTT
TRBV9	TRBJ2-2	15	NA	NA	CASSVVVGTGGELFF	TGTGCCAGCAGCGTAGTAGTCGGTACTGGAGGGGAGCTGTTTTTT
TRBV20-1	TRBJ2-7	13	NA	NA	CSAKKARSYEQYF	TGCAGTGCCAAAAAAGCGAGGTCCTACGAGCAGTACTTC
TRBV5-1	TRBJ2-7	16	NA	TRBD2	CASSPRTSGRVYEQYF	TGCGCCAGCAGCCCCCGGACTAGCGGGAGGGTCTACGAGCAGTACTTC
TRBV13	TRBJ2-6	18	many	TRBD2	CASSLREGTFSGANVLTF	TGTGCCAGCAGTCTCAGGGAGGGAACTTTCTCTGGGGCCAACGTCCTGACTTTC
TRBV5-1	TRBJ2-2	16	few	NA	CASSDQELLRGGELFF	TGCGCCAGCAGCGATCAAGAGCTCCTGAGAGGCGGGGAGCTGTTTTTT
TRBV28	TRBJ2-7	12	many	NA	CASSLEAREQYF	TGTGCCAGCAGTTTGGAGGCTAGGGAGCAGTACTTC
TRBV28	TRBJ1-1	15	few	TRBD1	CASRSYDRGLPEAFF	TGTGCCAGCAGATCCTATGACAGGGGGCTTCCTGAAGCTTTCTTT
TRBV10-3	TRBJ2-3	14	NA	TRBD2	CAISSGRSTDTQYF	TGTGCCATCAGTAGCGGGAGGAGCACAGATACGCAGTATTTT
TRBV20-1	TRBJ2-1	15	few	NA	CSASLPGRGSNEQFF	TGCAGTGCTAGCCTACCAGGGCGAGGATCCAATGAGCAGTTCTTC
TRBV6-5	TRBJ1-5	12	many	NA	CASSSPGQPQHF	TGTGCCAGCAGTTCCCCTGGTCAGCCCCAGCATTTT
TRBV5-6	TRBJ2-3	15	few	TRBD1	CASSIRTGNADTQYF	TGTGCCAGCAGCATAAGGACAGGGAACGCAGATACGCAGTATTTT
TRBV7-3	TRBJ2-5	13	few	NA	CASSSRVSETQYF	TGTGCCAGCAGCTCCAGGGTATCAGAGACCCAGTACTTC
TRBV10-3	TRBJ2-1	13	NA	NA	CAIREQEGNEQFF	TGTGCCATCAGAGAACAGGAAGGCAATGAGCAGTTCTTC
TRBV20-1	TRBJ1-1	12	NA	TRBD1	CSAVTGGSEAFF	TGCAGTGCTGTAACAGGGGGCTCTGAAGCTTTCTTT
TRBV4-1	TRBJ1-5	15	few	NA	CASSRPGLPGQPQHF	TGCGCCAGCAGCCGCCCAGGACTGCCCGGTCAGCCCCAGCATTTT
TRBV27	TRBJ2-5	14	many	TRBD1	CASSLRDSQETQYF	TGTGCCAGCAGTTTGAGGGACAGCCAAGAGACCCAGTACTTC
TRBV9	TRBJ1-4	14	few	NA	CASSLGPIPEKLFF	TGTGCCAGCAGCCTGGGCCCCATTCCTGAAAAACTGTTTTTT
TRBV7-9	TRBJ2-7	13	NA	NA	CASSFPFGGEQYF	TGTGCCAGCAGCTTCCCGTTTGGGGGCGAGCAGTACTTC
TRBV20-1	TRBJ2-5	15	few	TRBD2	CSARELRLAEETQYF	TGCAGTGCTAGAGAATTGAGACTAGCGGAAGAGACCCAGTACTTC
TRBV5-1	TRBJ1-1	14	many	NA	CASSLDSTNTEAFF	TGCGCCAGCAGCTTGGACAGCACTAACACTGAAGCTTTCTTT
TRBV24-1	TRBJ2-2	12	NA	NA	CATSADTGELFF	TGTGCCACCAGTGCGGACACCGGGGAGCTGTTTTTT
TRBV4-1	TRBJ2-1	20	NA	NA	CASSQDSARSVQSSYNEQFF	TGCGCCAGCAGCCAAGATAGCGCGCGGAGTGTCCAGAGCTCCTACAATGAGCAGTTCTTC
TRBV28	TRBJ2-1	11	few	NA	CASSPPGEQFF	TGTGCCAGCAGTCCCCCGGGGGAGCAGTTCTTC
TRBV5-1	TRBJ2-1	15	NA	TRBD2	CASSEGFSGRVEQFF	TGCGCCAGCAGCGAAGGGTTTAGCGGGAGGGTTGAGCAGTTCTTC
TRBV29-1	TRBJ2-2	13	NA	NA	CSVSVGGRDELFF	TGCAGCGTTTCAGTGGGGGGCCGGGACGAGCTGTTTTTT
TRBV5-6	TRBJ2-5	14	few	TRBD2	CASSPGLGQETQYF	TGTGCCAGCAGCCCGGGACTAGGTCAAGAGACCCAGTACTTC
TRBV12-3/TRBV12-4	TRBJ2-1	12	NA	NA	CASSFSGSEQFF	TGTGCCAGCAGTTTTTCGGGGAGTGAGCAGTTCTTC
TRBV20-1	TRBJ1-1	18	NA	NA	CSASYYQGIQVAGTEAFF	TGCAGTGCTAGTTATTACCAGGGGATTCAGGTGGCTGGCACTGAAGCTTTCTTT
TRBV5-6	TRBJ1-3	17	NA	NA	CASSLTPQKVSGNTIYF	TGTGCCAGCAGCTTGACCCCACAGAAAGTCTCTGGAAACACCATATATTTT
TRBV6-2/TRBV6-3	TRBJ2-3	14	many	TRBD2	CASLLAGVEDTQYF	TGTGCCAGCTTGTTAGCGGGAGTGGAAGATACGCAGTATTTT
TRBV5-6	TRBJ1-1	15	NA	NA	CASSSIPSYNTEAFF	TGTGCCAGCAGCTCCATCCCGAGCTACAACACTGAAGCTTTCTTT
TRBV7-2	TRBJ2-3	17	few	NA	CASSSAPSGGGADTQYF	TGTGCCAGCAGCTCCGCCCCTAGCGGAGGGGGCGCAGATACGCAGTATTTT
TRBV6-8	TRBJ2-7	16	NA	TRBD2	CASRVPGLAADYEQYF	TGTGCCAGCAGGGTCCCGGGACTAGCGGCTGACTACGAGCAGTACTTC
TRBV4-2	TRBJ1-6	14	few	NA	CASSHGQLHSPLHF	TGTGCCAGCAGCCATGGGCAGTTACATTCACCCCTCCACTTT
TRBV7-8	TRBJ1-5	13	NA	NA	CASSPRTQGAQHF	TGTGCCAGCAGCCCGCGGACCCAAGGGGCCCAGCATTTT
TRBV6-6	TRBJ2-7	14	many	TRBD1	CASSYLQGAREQYF	TGTGCCAGCAGTTACTTGCAGGGGGCAAGGGAGCAGTACTTC